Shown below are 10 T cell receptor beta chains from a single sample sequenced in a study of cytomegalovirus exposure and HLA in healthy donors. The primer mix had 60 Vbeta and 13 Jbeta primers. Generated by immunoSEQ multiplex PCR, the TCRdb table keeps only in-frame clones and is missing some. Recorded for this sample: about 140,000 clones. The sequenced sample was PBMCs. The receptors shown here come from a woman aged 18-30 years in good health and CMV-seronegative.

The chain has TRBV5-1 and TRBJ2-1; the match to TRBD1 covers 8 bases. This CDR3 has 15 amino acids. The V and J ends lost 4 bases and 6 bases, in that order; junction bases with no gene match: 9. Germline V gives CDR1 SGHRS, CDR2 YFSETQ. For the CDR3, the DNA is TGCGCCAGCAGCCGCTCAGGGGGCCGTAGCAATGAGCAGTTCTTC. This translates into CASSRSGGRSNEQFF.

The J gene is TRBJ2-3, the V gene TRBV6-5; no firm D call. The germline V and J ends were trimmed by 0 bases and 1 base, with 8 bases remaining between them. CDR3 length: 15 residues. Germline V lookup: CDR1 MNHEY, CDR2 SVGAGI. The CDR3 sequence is CASSYSASGTDTQYF. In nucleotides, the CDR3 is TGTGCCAGCAGTTACTCGGCTTCAGGCACAGATACGCAGTATTTT.

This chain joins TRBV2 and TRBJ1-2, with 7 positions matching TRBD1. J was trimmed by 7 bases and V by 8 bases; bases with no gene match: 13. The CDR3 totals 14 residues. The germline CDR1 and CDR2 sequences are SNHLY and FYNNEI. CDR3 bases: TGTGCCAGCGATACATTGGGACAGTCAGGTGGCTACACCTTC. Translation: CASDTLGQSGGYTF.

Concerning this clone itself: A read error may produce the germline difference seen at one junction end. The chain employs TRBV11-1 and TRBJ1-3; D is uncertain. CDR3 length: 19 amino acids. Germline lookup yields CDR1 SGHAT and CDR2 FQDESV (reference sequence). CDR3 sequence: CASSLVGSEALTTGNTICF. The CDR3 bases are TGTGCCAGCAGCTTAGTGGGGAGTGAAGCCCTCACTACTGGAAACACCATATGTTTT.

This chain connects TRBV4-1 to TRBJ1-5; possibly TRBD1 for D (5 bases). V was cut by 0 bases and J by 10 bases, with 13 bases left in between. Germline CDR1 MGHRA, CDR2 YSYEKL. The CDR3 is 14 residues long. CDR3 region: CASSQDSGIEPQHF. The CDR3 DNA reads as TGCGCCAGCAGCCAAGATTCAGGGATCGAACCCCAGCATTTT.

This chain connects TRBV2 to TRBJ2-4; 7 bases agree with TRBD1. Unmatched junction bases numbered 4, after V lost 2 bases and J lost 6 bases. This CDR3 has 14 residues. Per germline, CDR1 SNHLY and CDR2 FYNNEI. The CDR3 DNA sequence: TGTGCCAGCAGTGAAAACTACAGGGGAAACATTCAGTACTTC. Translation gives CASSENYRGNIQYF.

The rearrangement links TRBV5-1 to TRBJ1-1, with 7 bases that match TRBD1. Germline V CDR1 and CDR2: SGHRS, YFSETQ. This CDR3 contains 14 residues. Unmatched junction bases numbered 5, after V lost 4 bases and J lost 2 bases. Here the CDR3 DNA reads TGCGCCAGCAGCAGGGGACAGACCAACACTGAAGCTTTCTTT. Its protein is CASSRGQTNTEAFF.

The chain's CDR3 is CASSGTGTGTYEQYF. The CDR3 DNA reads TGCGCCAGCAGCGGCACCGGGACAGGGACTTACGAGCAGTACTTC. The chain combines TRBV5-1 with TRBJ2-7, with 9 bases matching TRBD1. V lost 4 bases, J lost 4 bases, and 9 bases stayed unmatched. CDR1 is SGHRS, CDR2 YFSETQ, per germline. CDR3 length: 15 amino acids. Looking up the rest from reference TRBV5-1 and TRBJ2-7 gives the full variable domain: KAGVTQTPRYLIKTRGQQVTLSCSPISGHRSVSWYQQTPGQGLQFLFEYFSETQRNKGNFPGRFSGRQFSNSRSEMNVSTLELGDSALYLCASSGTGTGTYEQYFGPGTRLTVT.

CDR3 in DNA: TGCGCCAGCAGCTTGGGGGGCGGGATGGGCCCAACCTACAATGAGCAGTTCTTC. Translation: CASSLGGGMGPTYNEQFF. V is TRBV5-1 and J is TRBJ2-1; D perhaps matches TRBD2 (6 bases). V was cut by 0 bases and J by 2 bases, with 18 bases left in between. The germline V gene has CDR1 SGHRS and CDR2 YFSETQ. The CDR3 is made up of 18 amino acids. Variable domain in full (rest from reference TRBV5-1 and TRBJ2-1): KAGVTQTPRYLIKTRGQQVTLSCSPISGHRSVSWYQQTPGQGLQFLFEYFSETQRNKGNFPGRFSGRQFSNSRSEMNVSTLELGDSALYLCASSLGGGMGPTYNEQFFGPGTRLTVL.

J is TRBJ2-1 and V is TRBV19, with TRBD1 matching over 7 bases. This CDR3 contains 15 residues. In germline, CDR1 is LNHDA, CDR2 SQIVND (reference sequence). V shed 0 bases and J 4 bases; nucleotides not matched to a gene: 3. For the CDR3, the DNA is TGTGCCAGTAGTATAGAAGGGACAGAGTACAATGAGCAGTTCTTC. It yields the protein CASSIEGTEYNEQFF.